Below, 3 T cell receptor beta chains from the same sample are listed, as sequenced in a study of cytomegalovirus exposure and HLA in healthy donors. The primer mix had 60 Vbeta and 13 Jbeta primers. Sequencing used immunoSEQ multiplex PCR; TCRdb keeps in-frame clones, though not all of them. Of under 100,000 clones in the sample, 81% were seen once. Source material: PBMCs. These receptors originate from a woman in her 70s in good health and CMV-seropositive.

The chain joins TRBV25-1 to TRBJ2-5, with a weak D call TRBD1 (6 bases). Trimming took off 3 bases at V and 5 bases at J, with 19 bases between the two ends. CDR3 length: 16 amino acids. Germline V gene sequence: CDR1 MGHDK, CDR2 SYGVNS. For the CDR3, the DNA is TGTGCCAGCAGTGATGATTTACAGGGAAGGGGGGAGACCCAGTACTTC. Protein: CASSDDLQGRGETQYF.

The V gene is TRBV30, the J gene TRBJ2-3; a weak D match, TRBD2 (5 bases). Trimming pared 5 bases from V and 3 bases from J, leaving 12 bases between. The CDR3 runs 13 residues. CDR1 GTSNPN and CDR2 SVGIG come from the germline V gene (reference sequence). In DNA, the CDR3 is TGTGCCTGGGCCAGGACTCGTACAGATACGCAGTATTTT. This codes for CAWARTRTDTQYF.

J is TRBJ2-1 and V is TRBV9, with 7 bases matching TRBD2. Per the germline V gene, CDR1 is SGDLS and CDR2 is YYNGEE. The CDR3 contains 15 residues. With 0 bases clipped from V and 9 bases from J, the junction kept 9 bases outside the gene matches. The CDR3 here is CASSVVASGAGEQFF. CDR3 sequence (DNA): TGTGCCAGCAGCGTAGTGGCTAGCGGAGCCGGTGAGCAGTTCTTC.